A single sample gave rise to the 25 T cell receptor beta chains below, sequenced in a study of T cells after yellow fever vaccination. One entry per CDR3 protein results from TCRdb running MiXCR on the 5' RACE reads. The sample consists of 500,000 to 650,000 distinct CDR3 sequences, roughly a sixth of them appearing once. The sample consisted of PBMCs, taken around 5 days after the first yellow fever vaccination. All receptors come from a man between 18 and 29 years old who received the YFV17D yellow fever vaccine.

This sequence joins TRBV7-9 and TRBJ2-6, with D maybe TRBD1 (6 bases). The germline V gene encodes CDR1 SEHNR and CDR2 FQNEAQ (reference sequence). V shed 5 bases and J shed 2 bases, with 13 bases lying between them. The CDR3 is 16 residues long. The CDR3 loop reads CASSIIRGPGANVLTF. The CDR3 nucleotides read TGTGCCAGCAGCATAATCAGGGGCCCTGGGGCCAACGTCCTGACTTTC.

The V call is TRBV18, the J call TRBJ2-2; D is undetermined. The CDR3 extends over 15 amino acids. From germline, CDR1 is KGHSH and CDR2 LQKENI. V was trimmed by 7 bases and J by 2 bases, leaving 14 bases between them. DNA for the CDR3: TGTGCCAGCTTGACACCAGAAACTAACACCGGGGAGCTGTTTTTT. This codes for CASLTPETNTGELFF.

This clonotype occurred a few times. The chain employs TRBV6-5 and TRBJ2-7; 8 nucleotides agree with TRBD2. The CDR3 has 16 amino acids. Germline loops: CDR1 MNHEY, CDR2 SVGAGI. The J segment lost 2 bases and the V segment lost 2 bases, leaving 8 bases of the junction unmatched. CDR3 DNA sequence: TGTGCCAGCAGTTACCGCGGCAGCGGGGGTACCTACGAGCAGTACTTC. This encodes CASSYRGSGGTYEQYF.

This clonotype showed up just a few times. CDR3 protein: CASSFGRGRNIQYF. The CDR3 DNA sequence: TGTGCCAGCAGCTTCGGAAGGGGGAGGAACATTCAGTACTTC. The V call is TRBV5-6, the J call TRBJ2-4; D is perhaps TRBD1 or TRBD2 (6 bases each). CDR3 length: 14 residues. V lost 2 bases and J lost 7, with 13 bases in between. Germline V lookup: CDR1 SGHDT, CDR2 YYEEEE.

The genes are TRBV20-1 and TRBJ2-3; tentatively, D is TRBD1 (5 bases). The CDR3 extends over 14 amino acids. V was pared by 5 bases and J by 2 bases, with 14 bases between. CDR1 and CDR2 from the germline V gene are DFQATT and SNEGSKA (reference sequence). CDR3 nucleotide sequence: TGCAGTGCTTTAGGGGATGGGTCCACAGATACGCAGTATTTT. It translates to CSALGDGSTDTQYF.

This clonotype was counted between two and nine times. This chain joins TRBV10-3 and TRBJ2-2; 8 bases fit TRBD1. V dropped 10 bases and J dropped 4; count of bases not matched to a gene: 11. Germline CDR1 ENHRY, CDR2 SYGVKD. This CDR3 spans 15 amino acids. CDR3 coding DNA: TGTGCCACCGTGCCAGGGGGCGCGTTCACCGGGGAGCTGTTTTTT. This translates into CATVPGGAFTGELFF.

This chain joins TRBV9 and TRBJ2-7; D possibly corresponds to TRBD1 (5 bases). Germline V gene sequence: CDR1 SGDLS, CDR2 YYNGEE. This CDR3 has 13 amino acids. V was trimmed by 4 bases and J by 5 bases, leaving 13 bases between them. CDR3 loop: CASSRDRNDEQYF. CDR3 bases: TGTGCCAGCAGCAGAGACAGAAACGACGAGCAGTACTTC.

This clonotype came up a few times. The chain combines TRBV4-3 with TRBJ2-1, with 8 bases matching TRBD2. With V trimmed by 4 bases and J by 0 bases, 8 bases remained unmatched. The CDR3 covers 17 residues. In germline, CDR1 is LGHNA, CDR2 YSLEER. The CDR3 region is CASSRDSGTPSYNEQFF. The CDR3, as DNA: TGCGCCAGCAGCCGAGATAGCGGGACACCCTCCTACAATGAGCAGTTCTTC.

This clonotype was picked up a small number of times. CDR3 DNA sequence: TGTGCCAACCCGGGGGGTGCCCTCACAGATACGCAGTATTTT. Amino acids: CANPGGALTDTQYF. The chain combines TRBV7-3 with TRBJ2-3; 7 nucleotides match TRBD2. Germline V gene data show CDR1 as SGHTA and CDR2 as FQGTGA. V lost 10 bases, J lost 2 bases, and 9 bases stayed unmatched. The CDR3 is made up of 14 amino acids.

This clonotype was found a few times. The J gene is TRBJ2-5, the V gene TRBV7-9; TRBD2 might be the D (6 bases). The germline V gene has CDR1 SEHNR and CDR2 FQNEAQ (reference sequence). CDR3 length equals 15 residues. The ends were cut back, 2 bases at V and 2 bases at J, with 12 bases in the middle. The CDR3 bases are TGTGCCAGCAGCTTAAACCCCGGAGGGCAAGAGACCCAGTACTTC. Its translation: CASSLNPGGQETQYF.

This clonotype was counted only a few times. The V call is TRBV20-1, the J call TRBJ1-5; D is possibly TRBD1 (5 bases). Germline V CDR1 and CDR2: DFQATT, SNEGSKA (reference sequence). Trimming left V 5 bases short and J 2 bases short, with 13 bases between. The CDR3 extends over 14 amino acids. The CDR3 reads CSAADSRGNQPQHF. In DNA, the CDR3 is TGCAGTGCTGCGGATAGCAGGGGCAATCAGCCCCAGCATTTT.

The chain has TRBV5-5 and TRBJ2-1; D is unclear. CDR3 length: 13 residues. Germline values: CDR1 SGHKS, CDR2 YYEKEE (reference sequence). V gave up 6 bases and J gave up 0 bases, with 7 bases separating them. The CDR3 DNA is TGTGCCAGCATGGCCCACTCCTACAATGAGCAGTTCTTC. Amino acids: CASMAHSYNEQFF.

There are many counts of this clonotype. The V and J genes are TRBV6-5 and TRBJ2-7, with D perhaps given as TRBD1 or TRBD2 (5 bases each). V shed 6 bases and J shed 7 bases, with 10 bases lying between them. Germline V gene lookup returns CDR1 MNHEY and CDR2 SVGAGI. This CDR3 has 11 residues. In DNA form, the CDR3 reads TGTGCCAGCAGCCAGGGCGGGGAGCAGTACTTC. Residues: CASSQGGEQYF.

In this sample, this clonotype turned up a few times. The chain is built from TRBV2 and TRBJ2-3; 10 positions match TRBD1. The CDR3 is 16 amino acids. V lost 4 bases to trimming and J lost 6 bases; unmatched junction nucleotides: 10. Germline-derived CDR1 and CDR2 are SNHLY and FYNNEI. CDR3 residues: CASSGGTGDLMDTQYF. The CDR3 nucleotides read TGTGCCAGCAGTGGCGGGACAGGGGACCTAATGGATACGCAGTATTTT.

In its sample, this clonotype was seen a few times. V is TRBV20-1 and J is TRBJ2-3; D is uncertain. There are 11 residues in the CDR3. Trimming pared 5 bases from V and 6 bases from J, leaving 9 bases between. CDR1 is DFQATT and CDR2 is SNEGSKA in the germline V gene (reference sequence). Written as DNA, the CDR3 is TGCAGTGCTCTTCTTTTGGATACGCAGTATTTT. Protein sequence: CSALLLDTQYF.

This clonotype was recorded a few times. Here the CDR3 DNA reads TGCGCCAGCAGTGCAGATACCGGGGCCGAGCAGTTCTTC. Protein product: CASSADTGAEQFF. The V gene is TRBV10-1, the J gene TRBJ2-1, with D perhaps being TRBD1 or TRBD2 (5 bases each). From germline, CDR1 is WNHNN and CDR2 SYGVQD (reference sequence). Trimming took 4 bases from V and 10 from J, leaving 14 bases between them. The CDR3 runs to 13 residues.

The chain combines TRBV12-3 or TRBV12-4 with TRBJ1-2; a possible D gene is TRBD1 (5 bases). V was shortened by 7 bases and J by 7 bases, with 13 bases between the two germline ends. This CDR3 region has 12 residues. CDR3 amino acids: CASTQGVFGYTF. The DNA of the CDR3 is TGTGCCAGCACCCAGGGTGTGTTTGGCTACACCTTC.

This clonotype was observed at least ten times. The chain is built from TRBV12-3 or TRBV12-4 and TRBJ2-3, with D uncertain. The CDR3 extends over 13 amino acids. V was clipped by 5 bases and J by 4 bases, with 10 bases between them. Written as DNA, the CDR3 is TGTGCCAGCAGTCAGGCGGTTGCAGATACGCAGTATTTT. Residues: CASSQAVADTQYF.

The sample holds a few counts of this clonotype. The V call is TRBV10-3, the J call TRBJ2-5, with D perhaps assigned TRBD1 or TRBD2 (5 bases each). The CDR3 is made up of 14 amino acids. CDR1 ENHRY and CDR2 SYGVKD come from the germline V gene. V shed 8 bases and J shed 4 bases, with 17 bases lying between them. The CDR3 nucleotides read TGTGCCATCGGGGTGACTCCTGGGGGAGAGACCCAGTACTTC. It yields the protein CAIGVTPGGETQYF.

This clonotype came up many times. V is TRBV29-1 and J is TRBJ2-2; TRBD1 matches 7 bases. The V and J ends lost 5 bases and 7 bases, in that order; junction bases with no gene match: 4. CDR1 SQVTM and CDR2 ANQGSEA come from the germline V gene. The CDR3 length is 12 residues. CDR3 sequence (DNA): TGCAGCGTTCGTACAGGGGTCGGGGAGCTGTTTTTT. It codes for CSVRTGVGELFF.

This chain connects TRBV5-1 to TRBJ2-3, with 8 bases aligning to TRBD2. CDR1 SGHRS and CDR2 YFSETQ come from the germline V gene. The CDR3 is made up of 19 amino acids. Trimming cost V 1 base and J 3 bases; bases outside gene matches: 16. DNA of the CDR3: TGCGCCAGCAGCTTGTACCCTAGTAGCGGGGCGAGGCGAACAGATACGCAGTATTTT. This codes for CASSLYPSSGARRTDTQYF.

This clonotype came up a few times. The chain employs TRBV7-9 and TRBJ1-2; perhaps TRBD1 as D (6 bases). V gave up 5 bases and J gave up 0 bases, with 13 bases separating them. Germline CDR1 is SEHNR and CDR2 is FQNEAQ (reference sequence). The CDR3 has 15 residues. CDR3 residues: CASSARDKANYGYTF. In DNA form, the CDR3 reads TGTGCCAGCAGCGCTCGGGACAAAGCTAACTATGGCTACACCTTC.

This clonotype was counted between two and nine times. The chain is built from TRBV4-1 and TRBJ1-5; a weak D match, TRBD1 (5 bases). This CDR3 contains 15 residues. Looked up from germline, CDR1 is MGHRA and CDR2 is YSYEKL. V lost 1 base to trimming and J lost 4 bases, with 11 bases between them. The CDR3 sequence: CASSQGLGVNQPQHF. In nucleotides, the CDR3 is TGCGCCAGCAGCCAAGGGCTAGGGGTTAATCAGCCCCAGCATTTT.

This chain connects TRBV4-1 to TRBJ1-4, with D maybe TRBD1 (5 bases). Germline CDR1 is MGHRA and CDR2 is YSYEKL. This CDR3 is built from 16 residues. With 1 base removed from V and 0 bases from J, the gap between germline ends came to 9 bases. The CDR3 DNA reads as TGCGCCAGCAGCCAAGGCCAGGGCCCAACTAATGAAAAACTGTTTTTT. This translates into CASSQGQGPTNEKLFF.

In this sample, this clonotype turned up a few times. The chain has TRBV20-1 and TRBJ1-2; perhaps TRBD1 as D (6 bases). Germline CDR1 DFQATT, CDR2 SNEGSKA (reference sequence). V was pared by 0 bases and J by 4 bases, with 15 bases between. This CDR3 has 15 residues. The CDR3 region is CSARDWAGAGYGYTF. Here the CDR3 DNA reads TGCAGTGCTAGAGATTGGGCGGGGGCTGGCTATGGCTACACCTTC.